This is a list of T cell receptor beta chains from one sample in a study of T cells in Graves' hyperthyroidism and ophthalmopathy. TCRdb re-called the multiplex PCR reads with MiXCR, one entry per CDR3 protein. Altogether about 260,000 distinct CDR3 sequences are present, around 15% being singletons, with the ten largest covering around 28%. The material sequenced was blood. The receptors were sampled from a woman under 30 with Graves' ophthalmopathy. Each CDR3 is given with its conserved first and last residue. D genes are given only for firm matches.

D	V	J	CDR3
TRBD1	TRBV18	TRBJ2-5	CASSPNSSPRGETQYF
TRBD2	TRBV20-1	TRBJ2-1	CSGAGLADGRHEQFF
-	TRBV28	TRBJ2-1	CASSSVTQHFYNEQFF
-	TRBV20-1	TRBJ2-3	CSARDLKGASGTSIDTQYF
-	TRBV27	TRBJ2-7	CASSLGLTPYEQYF
-	TRBV6-2/TRBV6-3	TRBJ2-7	CASSYSLAGYEQYF
TRBD1	TRBV27	TRBJ2-7	CASSRDRTYEQYF
TRBD2	TRBV6-1	TRBJ2-2	CASSVRSGGTTGELFF
TRBD2	TRBV19	TRBJ2-7	CASSPRTSGTSRYSYEQYF
-	TRBV24-1	TRBJ1-1	CATSVGGNTEAFF
-	TRBV2	TRBJ2-6	CASSRQGSGANVLTF
TRBD2	TRBV7-9	TRBJ2-3	CASSPREGGASDTQYF
TRBD1	TRBV11-3	TRBJ1-1	CASSRRTGGMNTEAFF
TRBD1	TRBV9	TRBJ1-1	CASSGQGWDTEAFF
-	TRBV29-1	TRBJ1-4	CSVLGEVLGKLFF
-	TRBV11-3	TRBJ2-2	CASSQVHIANTGELFF
-	TRBV12-5	TRBJ2-1	CARLAPGVTYEQFF
TRBD2	TRBV30	TRBJ2-1	CAWSAMTSGGGNEQFF
TRBD2	TRBV20-1	TRBJ2-1	CSGLAVSYNEQFF
-	TRBV6-5	TRBJ1-2	CASSYSTRAHYGYTF
-	TRBV10-1	TRBJ2-1	CATHPGGGEQFF
TRBD1	TRBV20-1	TRBJ1-2	CSAPGTGKEGYTF
TRBD1	TRBV28	TRBJ1-1	CASSLAGTVNTEAFF
-	TRBV9	TRBJ2-2	CASSVRGGNTGELFF
-	TRBV3-1	TRBJ1-3	CASSRGLTDTIYF
TRBD2	TRBV4-2	TRBJ2-7	CASSQHSGRARYEQYF
-	TRBV12-3/TRBV12-4	TRBJ2-7	CASSRSPRDEQYF
-	TRBV9	TRBJ2-2	CASSVGNGGANTGELFF
-	TRBV7-8	TRBJ2-7	CASSEGQKAEQYF
TRBD1	TRBV3-1	TRBJ2-5	CASSHAGTGGLETQYF
-	TRBV7-2	TRBJ2-2	CASSPGLARAGELFF
-	TRBV20-1	TRBJ2-4	CSARDYRGGISIQYF